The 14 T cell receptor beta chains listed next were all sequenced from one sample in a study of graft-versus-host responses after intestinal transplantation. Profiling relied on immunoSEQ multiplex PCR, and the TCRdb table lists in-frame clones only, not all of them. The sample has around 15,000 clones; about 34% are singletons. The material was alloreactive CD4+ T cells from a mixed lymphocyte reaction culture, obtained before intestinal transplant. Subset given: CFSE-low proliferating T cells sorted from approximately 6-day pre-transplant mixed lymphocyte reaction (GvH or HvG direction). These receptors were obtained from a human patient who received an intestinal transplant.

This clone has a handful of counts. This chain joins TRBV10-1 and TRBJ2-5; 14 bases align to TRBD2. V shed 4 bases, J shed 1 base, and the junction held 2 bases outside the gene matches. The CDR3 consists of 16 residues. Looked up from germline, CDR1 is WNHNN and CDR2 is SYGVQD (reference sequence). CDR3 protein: CASSAGLAGVQETQYF. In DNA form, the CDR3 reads TGCGCCAGCAGTGCGGGACTAGCGGGAGTCCAAGAGACCCAGTACTTC.

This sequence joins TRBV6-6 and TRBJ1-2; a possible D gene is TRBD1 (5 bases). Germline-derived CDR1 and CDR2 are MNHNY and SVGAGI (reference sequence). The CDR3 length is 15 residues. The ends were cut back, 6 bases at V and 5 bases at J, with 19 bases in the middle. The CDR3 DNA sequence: TGTGCCAGCAGATCAGACCGAGACAGTAAATATGGCTACACCTTC. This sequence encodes CASRSDRDSKYGYTF.

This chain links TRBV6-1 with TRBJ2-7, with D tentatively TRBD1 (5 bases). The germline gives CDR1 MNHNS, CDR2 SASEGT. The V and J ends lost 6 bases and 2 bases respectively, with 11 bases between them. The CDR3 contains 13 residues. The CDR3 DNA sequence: TGTGCCAGCAGCCAGGCAGGGACCTACGAGCAGTACTTC. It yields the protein CASSQAGTYEQYF.

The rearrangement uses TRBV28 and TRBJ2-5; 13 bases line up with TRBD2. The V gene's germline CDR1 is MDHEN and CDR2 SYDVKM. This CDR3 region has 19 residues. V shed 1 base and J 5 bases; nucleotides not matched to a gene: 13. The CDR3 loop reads CASSLYIPLRLAGGETQYF. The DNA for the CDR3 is TGTGCCAGCAGTTTATATATACCCCTCCGACTAGCGGGAGGCGAGACCCAGTACTTC.

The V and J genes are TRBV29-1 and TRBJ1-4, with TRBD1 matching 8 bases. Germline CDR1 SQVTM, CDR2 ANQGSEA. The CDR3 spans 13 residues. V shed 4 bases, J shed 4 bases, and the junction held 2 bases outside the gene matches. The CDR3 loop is CSVAGQVNEKLFF. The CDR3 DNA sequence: TGCAGCGTTGCGGGACAGGTTAATGAAAAACTGTTTTTT.

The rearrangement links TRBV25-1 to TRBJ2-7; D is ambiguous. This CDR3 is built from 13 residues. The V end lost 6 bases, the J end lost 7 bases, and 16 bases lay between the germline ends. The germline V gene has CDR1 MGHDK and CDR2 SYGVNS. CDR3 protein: CASSSLLLREQYF. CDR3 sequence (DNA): TGTGCCAGCAGCAGCCTGCTACTTCGAGAGCAGTACTTC.

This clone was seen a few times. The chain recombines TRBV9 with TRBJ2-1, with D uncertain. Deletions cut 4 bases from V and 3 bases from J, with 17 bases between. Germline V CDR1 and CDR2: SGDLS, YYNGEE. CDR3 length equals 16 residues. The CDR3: CASSTQVARIYNEQFF. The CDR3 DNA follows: TGTGCCAGCAGCACCCAGGTGGCTCGAATCTACAATGAGCAGTTCTTC.

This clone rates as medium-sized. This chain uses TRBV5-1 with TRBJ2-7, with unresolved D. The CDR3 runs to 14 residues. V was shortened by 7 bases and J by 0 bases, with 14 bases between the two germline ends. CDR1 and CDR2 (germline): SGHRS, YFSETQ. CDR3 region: CASSSKAHSYEQYF. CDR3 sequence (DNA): TGCGCCAGCTCGTCCAAGGCACACTCCTACGAGCAGTACTTC. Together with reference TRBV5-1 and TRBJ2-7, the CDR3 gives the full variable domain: KAGVTQTPRYLIKTRGQQVTLSCSPISGHRSVSWYQQTPGQGLQFLFEYFSETQRNKGNFPGRFSGRQFSNSRSEMNVSTLELGDSALYLCASSSKAHSYEQYFGPGTRLTVT.

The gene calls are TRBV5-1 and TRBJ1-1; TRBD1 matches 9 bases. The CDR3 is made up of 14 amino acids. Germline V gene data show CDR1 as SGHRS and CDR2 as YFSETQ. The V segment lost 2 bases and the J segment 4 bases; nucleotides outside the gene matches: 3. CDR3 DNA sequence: TGCGCCAGCAGCTTAAGGGGACAGGGCACTGAAGCTTTCTTT. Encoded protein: CASSLRGQGTEAFF.

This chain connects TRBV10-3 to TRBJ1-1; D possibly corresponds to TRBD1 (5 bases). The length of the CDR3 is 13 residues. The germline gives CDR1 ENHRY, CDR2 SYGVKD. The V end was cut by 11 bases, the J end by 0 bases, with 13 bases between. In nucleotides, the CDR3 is TGTGCCGGACAACAGGTGTTGAACACTGAAGCTTTCTTT. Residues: CAGQQVLNTEAFF.

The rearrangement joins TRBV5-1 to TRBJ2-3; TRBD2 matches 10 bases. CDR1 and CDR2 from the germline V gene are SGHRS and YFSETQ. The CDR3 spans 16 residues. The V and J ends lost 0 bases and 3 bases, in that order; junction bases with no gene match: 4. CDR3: CASSLGAGGPTDTQYF. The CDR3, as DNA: TGCGCCAGCAGCTTGGGAGCGGGGGGGCCTACAGATACGCAGTATTTT.

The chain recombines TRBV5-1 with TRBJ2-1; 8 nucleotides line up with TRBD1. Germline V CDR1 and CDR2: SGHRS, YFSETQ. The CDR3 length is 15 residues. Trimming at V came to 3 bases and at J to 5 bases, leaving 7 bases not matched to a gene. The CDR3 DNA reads TGCGCCAGCAGCTATTGGACAGGGATTGACAATGAGCAGTTCTTC. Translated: CASSYWTGIDNEQFF.

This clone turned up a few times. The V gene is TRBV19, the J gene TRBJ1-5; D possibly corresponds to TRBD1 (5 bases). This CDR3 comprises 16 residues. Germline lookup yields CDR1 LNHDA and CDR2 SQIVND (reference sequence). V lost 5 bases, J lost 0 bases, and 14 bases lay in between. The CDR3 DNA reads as TGTGCCAGTAGTGTGTTTCCAGGGCTTAGCAATCAGCCCCAGCATTTT. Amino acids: CASSVFPGLSNQPQHF.

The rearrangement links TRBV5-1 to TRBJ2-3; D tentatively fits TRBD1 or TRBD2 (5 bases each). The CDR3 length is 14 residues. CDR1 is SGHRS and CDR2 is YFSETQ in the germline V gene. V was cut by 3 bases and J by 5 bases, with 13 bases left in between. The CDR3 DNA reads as TGCGCCAGCAGCTCGGGACGGGGCGGAGATACGCAGTATTTT. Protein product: CASSSGRGGDTQYF.